Each of the 22 T cell receptor beta chains below was sequenced from the same sample in a study of CD8+ T cells in alopecia areata. RNA, once extracted, was reverse transcribed into cDNA for use as the sequencing template. The method was immunoSEQ multiplex PCR; TCRdb's version includes in-frame clones alone and lacks a portion of them. The sample gives under 300,000 clones, 67% of which show up once; around 1.2% is in the top ten. The starting material was CD4+ T cells sorted from blood, obtained at week 0. All receptors come from a human donor with alopecia areata.

V is TRBV10-3 and J is TRBJ1-2; 9 positions match TRBD1. This CDR3 is 14 amino acids long. J gave up 5 bases and V 6 bases, and 7 bases lay outside the gene matches. The germline V gene has CDR1 ENHRY and CDR2 SYGVKD. CDR3 sequence (DNA): TGTGCCATCAGCGAAAGGACAGGGGATTATGGCTACACCTTC. Protein: CAISERTGDYGYTF.

The DNA of the CDR3 is TGTGCCAGCAGCCTAACGACAGGAGTCCACGAGCAGTACTTC. Protein product: CASSLTTGVHEQYF. The chain carries TRBV7-2 and TRBJ2-7; maybe TRBD1 (6 bases). CDR3 length: 14 amino acids. V was clipped by 5 bases and J by 5 bases, with 16 bases between them. Germline CDR1 and CDR2: SGHTA and FQGNSA.

The chain combines TRBV30 with TRBJ2-7; TRBD1 is a possible D gene (6 bases). The CDR3 length is 14 residues. V lost 2 bases to trimming and J lost 2 bases, with 13 bases between them. In germline, CDR1 is GTSNPN, CDR2 SVGIG (reference sequence). This chain's CDR3 is CAWSYGTRPYEQYF. CDR3 coding DNA: TGTGCCTGGAGTTACGGGACAAGGCCCTACGAGCAGTACTTC.

This sequence joins TRBV9 and TRBJ1-3; no clear D. The CDR3 contains 13 residues. CDR1 SGDLS and CDR2 YYNGEE come from the germline V gene. Trimming pared 0 bases from V and 4 bases from J, leaving 5 bases between. The CDR3 region has the DNA TGTGCCAGCAGCGTAGCTTCCGGAAACACCATATATTTT. Translation gives CASSVASGNTIYF. The entire variable domain, with the rest obtained from reference TRBV9 and TRBJ1-3, is as follows: DSGVTQTPKHLITATGQRVTLRCSPRSGDLSVYWYQQSLDQGLQFLIQYYNGEERAKGNILERFSAQQFPDLHSELNLSSLELGDSALYFCASSVASGNTIYFGEGSWLTVV.

The rearrangement joins TRBV7-9 to TRBJ1-2; no definite D call. The CDR3 has 16 amino acids. The V gene lost 5 bases and the J gene lost 4 bases, with 20 bases spanning the gap. Germline-derived CDR1 and CDR2 are SEHNR and FQNEAQ (reference sequence). CDR3 DNA sequence: TGTGCCAGCAGCCCCCCCGGTCAACAGACTATCTATGGCTACACCTTC. Its protein product is CASSPPGQQTIYGYTF.

V usage is TRBV30 and J usage is TRBJ2-3; D gene uncertain. The CDR3 consists of 12 residues. Trimming removed 2 bases from V and 4 bases from J, with 7 bases in between. Per the germline V gene, CDR1 is GTSNPN and CDR2 is SVGIG (reference sequence). CDR3 DNA sequence: TGTGCCTGGAGTTTACTTGCAGATACGCAGTATTTT. Translating gives CAWSLLADTQYF. The whole variable domain, filled in from reference TRBV30 and TRBJ2-3, reads SQTIHQWPATLVQPVGSPLSLECTVEGTSNPNLYWYRQAAGRGLQLLFYSVGIGQISSEVPQNLSASRPQDRQFILSSKKLLLSDSGFYLCAWSLLADTQYFGPGTRLTVL.

CDR3 sequence: CAISAYQETQYF. As DNA, the CDR3 is TGTGCCATCAGTGCTTACCAAGAGACCCAGTACTTC. The chain combines TRBV10-3 with TRBJ2-5, with unresolved D. Germline V gene sequence: CDR1 ENHRY, CDR2 SYGVKD. The CDR3 has 12 amino acids. Trimming pared 4 bases from V and 0 bases from J, leaving 3 bases between.

This clone was seen repeatedly, ten times or more. CDR3: CASSLTDGSYEQYF. The CDR3 bases are TGTGCCAGCAGCTTAACAGACGGTTCCTACGAGCAGTACTTC. V usage is TRBV7-8 and J usage is TRBJ2-7, with D unclear. Trimming stripped 2 bases from V and 1 base from J, with 9 bases between. This CDR3 is built from 14 residues. The germline gives CDR1 SGHVS, CDR2 FQNEAQ.

This sequence joins TRBV4-3 and TRBJ1-2; D gene uncertain. Deletions cut 1 base from V and 4 bases from J, with 10 bases between. The CDR3 is 14 residues long. Germline V gives CDR1 LGHNA, CDR2 YSLEER. The CDR3 DNA sequence: TGCGCCAGCAGCCAAGTGGTAGGAAGCTATGGCTACACCTTC. This gives the protein CASSQVVGSYGYTF.

This chain links TRBV29-1 with TRBJ2-3, with D unresolved. The germline gives CDR1 SQVTM, CDR2 ANQGSEA. This CDR3 comprises 12 residues. Trimming took 4 bases from V and 4 from J, leaving 9 bases between them. This CDR3 reads CSVAPQSDTQYF. CDR3 nucleotide sequence: TGCAGCGTTGCCCCCCAATCAGATACGCAGTATTTT.

The chain uses TRBV11-2 and TRBJ1-6; D gene ambiguous. Germline-derived CDR1 and CDR2 are SGHAT and FQNNGV. V was cut by 5 bases and J by 7 bases, with 15 bases left in between. The CDR3 is 15 residues long. For the CDR3, the DNA is TGTGCCAGCAGCCAGAACAGCTTATCCAATTCACCCCTCCACTTT. This codes for CASSQNSLSNSPLHF.

The chain is built from TRBV30 and TRBJ1-2, with 12 nucleotides matching TRBD1. J gave up 7 bases and V 5 bases, and 8 bases lay outside the gene matches. This CDR3 has 14 amino acids. Germline lookup yields CDR1 GTSNPN and CDR2 SVGIG (reference sequence). CDR3 in DNA: TGTGCCTGGCCTGGGGACAGGGGGCAGGGTGGCTACACCTTC. Translated, it gives CAWPGDRGQGGYTF.

The rearrangement joins TRBV30 to TRBJ2-7; 9 bases are shared with TRBD1. Trimming removed 1 base from V and 3 bases from J; junction bases left unmatched: 16. The CDR3 totals 18 residues. The germline CDR1 and CDR2 sequences are GTSNPN and SVGIG (reference sequence). CDR3 loop: CAWSGTGGWLGTFYEQYF. CDR3 DNA sequence: TGTGCCTGGAGTGGAACAGGGGGCTGGCTTGGGACTTTCTACGAGCAGTACTTC.

This clone was observed a few times. This sequence joins TRBV2 and TRBJ1-5, with D possibly TRBD1 on 6 matching bases. Trimming took off 7 bases at V and 4 bases at J, with 11 bases between the two ends. Germline assignment: CDR1 SNHLY and CDR2 FYNNEI. The CDR3 is made up of 13 amino acids. The DNA for the CDR3 is TGTGCCAGCAAGAAAACAGGGAATCAGCCCCAGCATTTT. This encodes CASKKTGNQPQHF.

The J gene is TRBJ2-4, the V gene TRBV19; TRBD1 matches at 7 bases. Per germline, CDR1 LNHDA and CDR2 SQIVND (reference sequence). The CDR3 has 17 amino acids. After removal of 2 bases from V and 7 bases from J, the junction contained 14 bases not matched to a gene. This CDR3 reads CASSIQRQGLAVNIQYF. CDR3 coding DNA: TGTGCCAGTAGTATACAACGACAGGGTCTCGCTGTCAACATTCAGTACTTC. Full variable domain (rest looked up from reference TRBV19 and TRBJ2-4): DGGITQSPKYLFRKEGQNVTLSCEQNLNHDAMYWYRQDPGQGLRLIYYSQIVNDFQKGDIAEGYSVSREKKESFPLTVTSAQKNPTAFYLCASSIQRQGLAVNIQYFGAGTRLSVL.

This clone was observed a handful of times. The CDR3 loop is CASRGGEDSNQPQHF. Written as DNA, the CDR3 is TGTGCCAGCAGGGGAGGGGAGGATAGCAATCAGCCCCAGCATTTT. The J gene is TRBJ1-5, the V gene TRBV25-1, with D possibly matching TRBD1 (5 bases). V gave up 6 bases and J gave up 0 bases, with 12 bases separating them. In germline, CDR1 is MGHDK, CDR2 SYGVNS. The CDR3 sequence is 15 residues long.

The V gene is TRBV10-2, the J gene TRBJ1-6; 8 bases agree with TRBD1. CDR1 and CDR2 (germline): WSHSY, SAAADI. The CDR3 length is 13 residues. After removal of 4 bases from V and 9 bases from J, the junction contained 2 bases not matched to a gene. The CDR3 loop is CASSVTGGSPLHF. In DNA, the CDR3 is TGCGCCAGCAGTGTTACAGGGGGTTCACCCCTCCACTTT.

V is TRBV19 and J is TRBJ1-2, with D perhaps TRBD1 (6 bases). The CDR3 has 13 amino acids. Germline V gene data show CDR1 as LNHDA and CDR2 as SQIVND (reference sequence). Trimming left V 6 bases short and J 3 bases short, with 11 bases between. CDR3 amino acids: CASRPGQYYGYTF. The DNA of the CDR3 is TGTGCCAGTAGGCCCGGACAGTACTATGGCTACACCTTC.

The table lists this clone with a few counts. The V and J genes are TRBV30 and TRBJ2-2; D might be TRBD2 (5 bases). In germline, CDR1 is GTSNPN, CDR2 SVGIG (reference sequence). Trimming left V 3 bases short and J 6 bases short, with 8 bases between. The CDR3 runs 12 residues. This chain's CDR3 is CAWRTSSGELFF. The CDR3 DNA follows: TGTGCCTGGAGAACTAGTTCCGGGGAGCTGTTTTTT.

This sequence joins TRBV20-1 and TRBJ2-1; D gene ambiguous. The CDR3 consists of 10 residues. Trimming shortened V by 6 bases and J by 5 bases, and 5 bases separated the two germline ends. In germline, CDR1 is DFQATT, CDR2 SNEGSKA (reference sequence). CDR3 nucleotide sequence: TGCAGTGCCCTTCACAATGAGCAGTTCTTC. As protein: CSALHNEQFF.

The rearrangement links TRBV10-3 to TRBJ2-1; 10 bases match TRBD2. The CDR3 sequence is 15 residues long. Trimming removed 3 bases from V and 4 bases from J; junction bases left unmatched: 3. Germline lookup yields CDR1 ENHRY and CDR2 SYGVKD. This CDR3 is CAISDSGGEYNEQFF. The CDR3 DNA is TGTGCCATCAGTGACAGCGGGGGGGAATACAATGAGCAGTTCTTC.

This clone was counted a single time. The chain couples TRBV29-1 to TRBJ2-3, with 10 bases identical to TRBD2. J was trimmed by 0 bases and V by 5 bases; bases with no gene match: 8. Germline V lookup: CDR1 SQVTM, CDR2 ANQGSEA. This CDR3 region has 16 residues. Here the CDR3 DNA reads TGCAGCGTTTTGGGACTAGCGCAGCCTAGCACAGATACGCAGTATTTT. This gives the protein CSVLGLAQPSTDTQYF.